This TCR beta chain was obtained from a study of T cell repertoires in cytomegalovirus infection. Study-wide background: Matching HLA type and CMV infection were both indicated by public TCR beta signatures.

Each CDR3 protein gets one entry after TCRdb re-called the reads with MiXCR. The sample holds roughly 280,000 distinct CDR3 sequences, roughly an eighth seen once. Study-wide results and caveats: In two of eight donors, the top clonotype was HLA-C-restricted CMV-specific. Cumulative frequency (of public TCR beta family members) identified carriers of CMV plus the relevant HLA.

Germline V gives CDR1 LNHNV, CDR2 YYDKDF (reference sequence). The V and J ends lost 3 bases and 8 bases respectively, with 19 bases between them. The CDR3 loop spans 15 amino acids. On this clonotype itself: Its target is not known.

The sequence came from a human donor in good health (CMV status not recorded). Some clones in this sample may be carry-over from other donors' samples. Sequences were obtained from PBMCs. This chain connects TRBV15 to TRBJ1-2, with D unresolved. The CDR3 DNA reads as TGTGCCACCAGCAGCCGGCGGACTAATTCGGGAGGCTACACCTTC. Translated: CATSSRRTNSGGYTF.